Following are 20 T cell receptor beta chains from one sample sequenced in a study of CD8+ T cells in alopecia areata. This sample's treatment: oral pan-JAK inhibitor, 5-10 mg twice daily. Following RNA extraction, reverse transcription yielded cDNA that acted as the sequencing template. Profiled with immunoSEQ multiplex PCR; TCRdb holds only in-frame clones, not every one. The data contain around 190,000 clones, roughly three fifths of them singletons. Here the sequenced sample was CD4+ T cells sorted from blood, taken at week 4, from a patient treated with tofacitinib. These receptors originate from a human donor with alopecia areata.

The chain carries TRBV2 and TRBJ2-1, with 7 bases matching TRBD2. The ends lost 4 bases at V and 2 bases at J; junction bases unmatched: 5. Germline V CDR1 and CDR2: SNHLY, FYNNEI. There are 15 residues in the CDR3. In DNA form, the CDR3 reads TGTGCCAGCAGTGTCTCGGGAGGTCCCTACAATGAGCAGTTCTTC. This codes for CASSVSGGPYNEQFF.

CDR3 sequence (DNA): TGCGCCAGCAGCTCAAGGGCAGACTACGAGCAGTACTTC. This gives the protein CASSSRADYEQYF. The chain employs TRBV5-1 and TRBJ2-7; D gene ambiguous. Germline CDR1 is SGHRS and CDR2 is YFSETQ. The CDR3 length is 13 residues. Trimming shortened V by 3 bases and J by 3 bases, and 10 bases separated the two germline ends. Using reference TRBV5-1 and TRBJ2-7 for the parts outside the CDR3, the full variable domain is KAGVTQTPRYLIKTRGQQVTLSCSPISGHRSVSWYQQTPGQGLQFLFEYFSETQRNKGNFPGRFSGRQFSNSRSEMNVSTLELGDSALYLCASSSRADYEQYFGPGTRLTVT.

The sample holds a few counts of this clone. This chain uses TRBV29-1 with TRBJ2-3, with TRBD2 identical over 11 bases. The CDR3 has 13 residues. The V gene's germline CDR1 is SQVTM and CDR2 ANQGSEA. V shed 6 bases, J shed 8 bases, and the junction held 7 bases outside the gene matches. The CDR3 reads CSVLAGGQGTQYF. CDR3 DNA: TGCAGCGTCCTAGCGGGAGGCCAAGGTACGCAGTATTTT.

V gene TRBV29-1 combines with J gene TRBJ2-7; 11 positions match TRBD2. CDR1 SQVTM and CDR2 ANQGSEA come from the germline V gene. V gave up 1 base and J gave up 3 bases; unmatched junction bases: 2. The CDR3 totals 14 residues. This CDR3 is CSVEGLAGSYEQYF. DNA of the CDR3: TGCAGCGTTGAAGGACTAGCGGGAAGCTACGAGCAGTACTTC.

J is TRBJ1-5 and V is TRBV15; D call uncertain. V lost 1 base, J lost 5 bases, and 6 bases lay in between. This CDR3 comprises 13 residues. CDR1 and CDR2 (germline): LNHNV, YYDKDF (reference sequence). The CDR3 loop reads CATSRGADQPQHF. The DNA for the CDR3 is TGTGCCACCAGCAGAGGGGCAGATCAGCCCCAGCATTTT.

CDR3 in DNA: TGCAGTGTAAGGACAGTCTACGAGCAGTACTTC. Translated: CSVRTVYEQYF. This chain links TRBV20-1 with TRBJ2-7; tentative D call: TRBD1 (6 bases). V was shortened by 7 bases and J by 3 bases, with 10 bases between the two germline ends. This CDR3 is 11 amino acids long. Germline V gives CDR1 DFQATT, CDR2 SNEGSKA (reference sequence).

The rearrangement links TRBV21-1 to TRBJ1-1. TRBV21-1 is a recognized pseudogene. The CDR3 length is 15 residues. The CDR3 protein is CASSKAGTLNTEAFF. CDR3 in DNA: TGTGCCAGCAGCAAAGCCGGTACATTGAACACTGAAGCTTTCTTT.

The chain couples TRBV6-5 to TRBJ2-5; D could derive from TRBD1 or TRBD2 (5 bases each). The CDR3 is 15 residues long. Germline V gene lookup returns CDR1 MNHEY and CDR2 SVGAGI. The germline V and J ends were trimmed by 2 bases and 1 base, with 11 bases remaining between them. DNA of the CDR3: TGTGCCAGCAGTTACACGGGACGGACCCAAGAGACCCAGTACTTC. This sequence encodes CASSYTGRTQETQYF.

This chain links TRBV30 with TRBJ2-7; D uncertain. The germline gives CDR1 GTSNPN, CDR2 SVGIG (reference sequence). The CDR3 is 12 residues long. Trimming removed 1 base at V and 4 bases at J, with 8 bases between. CDR3 protein: CAWSEYSYEQYF. The CDR3 bases are TGTGCCTGGAGTGAGTACAGTTACGAGCAGTACTTC. Complete variable domain (other parts from reference TRBV30 and TRBJ2-7): SQTIHQWPATLVQPVGSPLSLECTVEGTSNPNLYWYRQAAGRGLQLLFYSVGIGQISSEVPQNLSASRPQDRQFILSSKKLLLSDSGFYLCAWSEYSYEQYFGPGTRLTVT.

This clone was seen only a few times. The rearrangement joins TRBV29-1 to TRBJ2-7; 9 positions match TRBD2. The CDR3 contains 13 residues. V shed 4 bases, J shed 6 bases, and the junction held 7 bases outside the gene matches. In germline, CDR1 is SQVTM, CDR2 ANQGSEA. CDR3 in DNA: TGCAGCGTTGCTCGGACTAGCGTTGTCGAGCAGTACTTC. The encoded protein is CSVARTSVVEQYF.

V and J are TRBV7-6 and TRBJ2-5; D remains unclear. Germline V lookup: CDR1 SGHVS, CDR2 FNYEAQ. CDR3 length: 14 residues. Trimming took off 1 base at V and 1 base at J, with 7 bases between the two ends. DNA of the CDR3: TGTGCCAGCAGCTTAGGGGCCGCCCAAGAGACCCAGTACTTC. It encodes CASSLGAAQETQYF.

V gene TRBV7-8 combines with J gene TRBJ2-4; D remains ambiguous. CDR1 SGHVS and CDR2 FQNEAQ come from the germline V gene. CDR3 length equals 13 residues. V dropped 8 bases and J dropped 0 bases, with 8 bases sitting between them. The CDR3 DNA reads TGTGCCAGCGGAACTATAGCCAAAAACATTCAGTACTTC. It translates to CASGTIAKNIQYF. Full variable domain (missing parts from reference TRBV7-8 and TRBJ2-4): GAGVSQSPRYKVAKRGQDVALRCDPISGHVSLFWYQQALGQGPEFLTYFQNEAQLDKSGLPSDRFFAERPEGSVSTLKIQRTQQEDSAVYLCASGTIAKNIQYFGAGTRLSVL.

This clone occurred a few times. Other DNA sequences in the same sample also yield this CDR3. The chain joins TRBV30 to TRBJ2-1; D is uncertain. CDR3 length: 11 residues. V lost 0 bases, J lost 9 bases, and 6 bases lay in between. The germline V gene encodes CDR1 GTSNPN and CDR2 SVGIG (reference sequence). The CDR3 DNA reads as TGTGCCTGGAGTGTCAGGTCTGAGCAGTTCTTC. As protein: CAWSVRSEQFF.

The CDR3 sequence is CASSVQGGAGANVLTF. DNA of the CDR3: TGTGCCAGCAGTGTACAGGGAGGGGCTGGGGCCAACGTCCTGACTTTC. The V and J genes are TRBV2 and TRBJ2-6; a possible D gene is TRBD2 (7 bases). Per the germline V gene, CDR1 is SNHLY and CDR2 is FYNNEI. Deletions cut 4 bases from V and 2 bases from J, with 12 bases between. The CDR3 is 16 residues long.

The rearrangement uses TRBV5-1 and TRBJ2-7, with TRBD1 matching 7 bases. V shed 4 bases and J 2 bases; nucleotides not matched to a gene: 3. This CDR3 comprises 13 residues. Per the germline V gene, CDR1 is SGHRS and CDR2 is YFSETQ. The CDR3 loop is CASSPDRAYEQYF. In nucleotides, the CDR3 is TGCGCCAGCAGCCCTGACAGGGCCTACGAGCAGTACTTC.

The V and J genes are TRBV5-1 and TRBJ2-7; no reliable D call. Germline lookup yields CDR1 SGHRS and CDR2 YFSETQ. The CDR3 covers 13 residues. V was pared by 3 bases and J by 4 bases, with 11 bases between. In nucleotides, the CDR3 is TGCGCCAGCAGCTCGCCCCCGGCTTACGAGCAGTACTTC. The encoded protein is CASSSPPAYEQYF.

The chain recombines TRBV30 with TRBJ2-2, with no clear D. Trimming stripped 0 bases from V and 4 bases from J, with 6 bases between. Germline assignment: CDR1 GTSNPN and CDR2 SVGIG (reference sequence). The CDR3 covers 13 residues. The CDR3 nucleotides are TGTGCCTGGAGTGTTCGTCCCACCGGGGAGCTGTTTTTT. Translating gives CAWSVRPTGELFF.

The sample holds one count of this clone. V gene TRBV29-1 combines with J gene TRBJ1-1; tentative D call: TRBD1 (5 bases). Germline lookup yields CDR1 SQVTM and CDR2 ANQGSEA. This CDR3 spans 13 amino acids. V lost 5 bases, J lost 12 bases, and 22 bases lay in between. DNA of the CDR3: TGCAGCGTTACCACACCCGGGACTCATCCATCTTTCTTT. This gives the protein CSVTTPGTHPSFF.

V and J are TRBV29-1 and TRBJ1-2; the D is unclear. CDR1 and CDR2 (germline): SQVTM, ANQGSEA. This CDR3 contains 13 residues. V lost 5 bases to trimming and J lost 4 bases, with 14 bases between them. CDR3 sequence: CSVPQSGLYGYTF. The DNA for the CDR3 is TGCAGCGTTCCCCAGTCCGGTCTCTATGGCTACACCTTC.

The gene calls are TRBV7-3 and TRBJ2-1; D possibly corresponds to TRBD1 (6 bases). The CDR3 spans 15 residues. Deletions cut 2 bases from V and 5 bases from J, with 13 bases between. In germline, CDR1 is SGHTA, CDR2 FQGTGA. CDR3 DNA sequence: TGTGCCAGCAGCTTAGAACAGGGTTACCACAATGAGCAGTTCTTC. Protein: CASSLEQGYHNEQFF. The full variable domain, completed using reference TRBV7-3 and TRBJ2-1, is GAGVSQTPSNKVTEKGKYVELRCDPISGHTALYWYRQSLGQGPEFLIYFQGTGAADDSGLPNDRFFAVRPEGSVSTLKIQRTERGDSAVYLCASSLEQGYHNEQFFGPGTRLTVL.